The clone carrying this TCR beta chain occurred many times. The antigen is unknown. A TCRbeta library incorporating unique molecular identifiers was prepared. Using its own MiXCR run on the PCR reads, TCRdb lists one record per CDR3 protein. This table has about 3,000 distinct CDR3 sequences, 28% appearing once. The record originates from a study of T-cell reconstitution after alpha-beta-depleted transplantation in children. Study-level results: Hyperexpanded clones declined; after one year, newly produced T cells mostly supplied diversity. Reported findings indicate that, about two months after transplant, alpha-beta T cells came from several hundred expanded clones, which were derived from non-depleted graft cells. High day-60 TCRbeta diversity in some patients came from surviving recipient T cells and thymic progenitors.

This clonotype was sampled from a male patient aged 2-9 years who had a stem cell transplant for acute myeloid leukemia, so the T cells may come from the graft donor. Sequencing used PBMCs, mostly from graft donor cells, obtained 60 days after TCRalphabeta/CD19-depleted stem cell transplant.

This chain's CDR3 is CASSYFFGALSTDTQYF. The CDR3 nucleotides read TGTGCCAGCAGTTACTTCTTCGGGGCCCTCAGCACAGATACGCAGTATTTT. V and J are TRBV6-2 or TRBV6-3 and TRBJ2-3, with D perhaps assigned TRBD1 or TRBD2 (5 bases each). Germline CDR1 and CDR2: MNHEY and SVGEGT. The V end was cut by 1 base, the J end by 0 bases, with 14 bases between. This CDR3 comprises 17 residues.